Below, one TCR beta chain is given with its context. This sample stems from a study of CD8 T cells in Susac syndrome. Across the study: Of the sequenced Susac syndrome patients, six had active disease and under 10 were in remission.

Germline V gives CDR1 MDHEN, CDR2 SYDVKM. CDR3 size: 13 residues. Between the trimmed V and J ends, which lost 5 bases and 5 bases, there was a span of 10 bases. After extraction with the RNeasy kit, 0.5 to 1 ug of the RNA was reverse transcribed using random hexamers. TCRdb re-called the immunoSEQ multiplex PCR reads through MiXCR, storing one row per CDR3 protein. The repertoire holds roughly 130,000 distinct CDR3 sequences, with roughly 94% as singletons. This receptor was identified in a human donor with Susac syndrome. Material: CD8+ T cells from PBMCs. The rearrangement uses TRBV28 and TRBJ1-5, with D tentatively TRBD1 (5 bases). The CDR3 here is CASSPGGYQPQHF. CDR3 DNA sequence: TGTGCCAGCAGTCCTGGGGGATATCAGCCCCAGCATTTT.